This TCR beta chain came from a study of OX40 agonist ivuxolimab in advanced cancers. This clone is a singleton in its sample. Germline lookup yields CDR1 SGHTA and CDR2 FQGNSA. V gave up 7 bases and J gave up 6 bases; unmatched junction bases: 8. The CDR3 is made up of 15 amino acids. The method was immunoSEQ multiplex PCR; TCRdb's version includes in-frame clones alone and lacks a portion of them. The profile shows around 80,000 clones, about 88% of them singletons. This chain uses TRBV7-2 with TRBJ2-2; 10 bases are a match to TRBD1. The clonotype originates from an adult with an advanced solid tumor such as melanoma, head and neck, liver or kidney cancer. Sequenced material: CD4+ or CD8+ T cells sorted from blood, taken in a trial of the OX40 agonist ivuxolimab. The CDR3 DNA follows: TGTGCCAGCAACCGTGACAGGGGGCGCCCCGGGGAGCTGTTTTTT. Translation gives CASNRDRGRPGELFF.